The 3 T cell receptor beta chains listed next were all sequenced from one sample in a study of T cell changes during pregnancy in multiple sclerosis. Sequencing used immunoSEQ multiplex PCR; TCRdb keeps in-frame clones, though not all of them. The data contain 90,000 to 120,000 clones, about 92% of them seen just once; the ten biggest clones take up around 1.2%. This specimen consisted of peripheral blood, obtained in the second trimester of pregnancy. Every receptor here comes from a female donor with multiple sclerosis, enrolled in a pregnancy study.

The CDR3 reads CATRGVGTGSTDTQYF. The CDR3 nucleotides are TGTGCCACCAGAGGCGTCGGAACAGGGAGCACAGATACGCAGTATTTT. The V call is TRBV15, the J call TRBJ2-3; weak D call: TRBD1 (6 bases). The CDR3 covers 16 residues. Trimming removed 6 bases at V and 0 bases at J, with 16 bases between. From germline, CDR1 is LNHNV and CDR2 YYDKDF (reference sequence).

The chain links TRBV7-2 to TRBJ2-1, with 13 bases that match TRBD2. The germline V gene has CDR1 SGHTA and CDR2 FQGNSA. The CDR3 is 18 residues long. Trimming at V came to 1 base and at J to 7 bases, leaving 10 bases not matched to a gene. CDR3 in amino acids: CASSLVSGLAGLGNEQFF. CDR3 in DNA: TGTGCCAGCAGCTTAGTCTCGGGACTAGCGGGACTTGGGAATGAGCAGTTCTTC.

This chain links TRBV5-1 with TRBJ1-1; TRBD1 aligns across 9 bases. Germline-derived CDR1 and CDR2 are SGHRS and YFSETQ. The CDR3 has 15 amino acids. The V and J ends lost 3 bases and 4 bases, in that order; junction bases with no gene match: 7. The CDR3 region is CASSSQMTGGTEAFF. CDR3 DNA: TGCGCCAGCAGCTCACAAATGACAGGGGGCACTGAAGCTTTCTTT.